The entry that follows covers one TCR beta chain sequence. Antigen unknown. Measured with immunoSEQ multiplex PCR; TCRdb has only the in-frame clones, and not every one. The repertoire holds tens of thousands of clones, with around 90% as singletons. Germline CDR1 SGHTA, CDR2 FQGNSA. The CDR3 has 18 amino acids. V lost 4 bases, J lost 10 bases, and 16 bases stayed unmatched. This entry belongs to a study of T cells in narcolepsy. Whole-study context: Enrolled donors included narcolepsy type 1 or type 2 patients and healthy controls.

Study-wide results and limits: In some patient and control memory CD4+ samples, autoreactive clones were absent.

The sequencing input was CD45RA- memory CD4+ T cells from PBMCs. The V and J genes are TRBV7-2 and TRBJ2-1, with 13 bases matching TRBD2. The sequence was collected from a human donor with narcolepsy. The CDR3 loop reads CASSSQGTSGGAFREQFF. The CDR3 DNA follows: TGTGCCAGCAGCTCCCAGGGAACTAGCGGGGGGGCCTTTCGGGAGCAGTTCTTC.